This T cell receptor beta chain was sequenced in a study of Ad26.COV2.S vaccination and SARS-CoV-2 variants. Study findings and constraints: Vaccinated and placebo-treated recipients had similar non-spike TCR breadth. People who got the vaccine had more spike-specific TCR breadth than people who got placebo. Substantial breadth was reportedly displayed by spike-specific CD8+ and CD4+ T cell responses after vaccination.

Assay: immunoSEQ multiplex PCR; the TCRdb copy retains only in-frame clones and omits some. In the table there are 400,000 to 500,000 clones, 75% to 90% of which are singletons. In germline, CDR1 is LGHNA, CDR2 YSLEER. V lost 0 bases and J lost 5, with 8 bases in between. The CDR3 extends over 15 amino acids. In the case of this clone: Its matching antigen is unknown.

Treatment here: 15 to 20 received Ad26.COV2.S at low or high dose, single or two shots; 5 received placebo; per-sample allocation not given. Samples analyzed were those drawn on day 63 after the first vaccine or placebo injection. The specimen comprised peripheral blood, sampled in a trial of Ad26.COV2.S vaccine versus placebo. V gene TRBV4-3 combines with J gene TRBJ1-6; D is unresolved. This receptor was taken from a person between 18 and 65 years old who received the Ad26.COV2.S COVID-19 vaccine or a placebo. CDR3 sequence (DNA): TGCGCCAGCAGCCAAGATAGAAGGAATAATTCACCCCTCCACTTT. As protein: CASSQDRRNNSPLHF.